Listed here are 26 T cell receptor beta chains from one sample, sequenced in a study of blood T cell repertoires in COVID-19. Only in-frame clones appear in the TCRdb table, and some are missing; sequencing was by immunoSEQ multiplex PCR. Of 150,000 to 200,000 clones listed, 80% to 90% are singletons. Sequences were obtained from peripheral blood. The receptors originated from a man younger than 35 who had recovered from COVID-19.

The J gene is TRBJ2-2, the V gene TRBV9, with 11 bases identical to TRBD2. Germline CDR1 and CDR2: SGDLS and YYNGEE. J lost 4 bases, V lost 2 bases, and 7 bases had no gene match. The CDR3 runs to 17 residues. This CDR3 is CASSVLAGGSTTGELFF. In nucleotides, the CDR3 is TGTGCCAGCAGCGTGTTAGCGGGAGGGTCGACCACCGGGGAGCTGTTTTTT.

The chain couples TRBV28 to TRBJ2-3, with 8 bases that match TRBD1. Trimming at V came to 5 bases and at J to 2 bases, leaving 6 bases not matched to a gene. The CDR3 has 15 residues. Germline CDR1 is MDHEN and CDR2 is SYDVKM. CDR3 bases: TGTGCCAGCAGTCCCAGGGGGCGGGCCACAGATACGCAGTATTTT. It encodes CASSPRGRATDTQYF.

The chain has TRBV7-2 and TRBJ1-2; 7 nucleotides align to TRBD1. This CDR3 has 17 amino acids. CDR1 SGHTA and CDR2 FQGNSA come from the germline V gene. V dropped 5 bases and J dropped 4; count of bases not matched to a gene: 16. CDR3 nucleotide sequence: TGTGCCAGCAGCCCAAGACAGGGTGCCCTGACCCTCTATGGCTACACCTTC. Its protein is CASSPRQGALTLYGYTF.

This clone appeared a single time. The CDR3 DNA reads as TGTGCCAGCAGCCGCGGGAAGTCCAACGAGCAGTACTTC. Translation gives CASSRGKSNEQYF. The rearrangement uses TRBV6-5 and TRBJ2-7; D possibly corresponds to TRBD2 (6 bases). The CDR3 runs to 13 residues. The V gene's germline CDR1 is MNHEY and CDR2 SVGAGI. V was trimmed by 6 bases and J by 5 bases, leaving 14 bases between them.

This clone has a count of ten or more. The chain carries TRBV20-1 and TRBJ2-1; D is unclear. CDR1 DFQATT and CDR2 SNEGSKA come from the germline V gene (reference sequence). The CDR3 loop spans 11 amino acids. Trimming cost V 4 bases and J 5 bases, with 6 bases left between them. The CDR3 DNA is TGCAGTGCTAACAAAAACAATGAGCAGTTCTTC. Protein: CSANKNNEQFF.

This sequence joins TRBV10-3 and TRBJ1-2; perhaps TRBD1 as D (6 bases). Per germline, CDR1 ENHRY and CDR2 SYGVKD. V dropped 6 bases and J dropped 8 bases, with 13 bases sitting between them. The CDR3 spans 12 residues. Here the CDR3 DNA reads TGTGCCATCAGCCTACAGGGCGCGGGCTACACCTTC. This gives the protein CAISLQGAGYTF.

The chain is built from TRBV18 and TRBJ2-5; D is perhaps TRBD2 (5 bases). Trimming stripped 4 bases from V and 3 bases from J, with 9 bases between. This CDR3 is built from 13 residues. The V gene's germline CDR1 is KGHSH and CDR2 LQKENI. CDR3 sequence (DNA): TGTGCCAGCTCACTGGAGAGGGAAGAGACCCAGTACTTC. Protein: CASSLEREETQYF.

CDR3 protein: CASSILAGRETQYF. The CDR3 nucleotides are TGTGCCAGCAGCATACTAGCGGGACGGGAGACCCAGTACTTC. The V call is TRBV7-2, the J call TRBJ2-5; 10 bases fit TRBD2. V dropped 5 bases and J dropped 5; count of bases not matched to a gene: 5. Germline loops: CDR1 SGHTA, CDR2 FQGNSA. CDR3 length: 14 residues. Based on the CDR3 plus reference TRBV7-2 and TRBJ2-5, the full variable domain is GAGVSQSPSNKVTEKGKDVELRCDPISGHTALYWYRQSLGQGLEFLIYFQGNSAPDKSGLPSDRFSAERTGGSVSTLTIQRTQQEDSAVYLCASSILAGRETQYFGPGTRLLVL.

CDR3 in DNA: TGCGCCAGCAGCTTGGCGGGGGAGGATACGCAGTATTTT. Protein: CASSLAGEDTQYF. The chain combines TRBV5-1 with TRBJ2-3, with a weak D call TRBD2 (6 bases). The CDR3 is made up of 13 amino acids. The V gene's germline CDR1 is SGHRS and CDR2 YFSETQ. V lost 0 bases and J 6 bases, leaving 8 bases between the germline ends.

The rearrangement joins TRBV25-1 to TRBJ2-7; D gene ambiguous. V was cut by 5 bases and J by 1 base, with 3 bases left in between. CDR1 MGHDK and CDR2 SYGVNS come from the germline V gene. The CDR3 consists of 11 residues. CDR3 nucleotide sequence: TGTGCCAGCAGTCATTCCTACGAGCAGTACTTC. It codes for CASSHSYEQYF.

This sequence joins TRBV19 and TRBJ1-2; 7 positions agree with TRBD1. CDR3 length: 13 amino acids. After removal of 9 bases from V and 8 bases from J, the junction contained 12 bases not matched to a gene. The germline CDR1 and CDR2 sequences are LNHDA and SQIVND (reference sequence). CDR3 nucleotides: TGTGCCAGCCGGACAGGCGGTTCCACCGGCTACACCTTC. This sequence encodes CASRTGGSTGYTF.

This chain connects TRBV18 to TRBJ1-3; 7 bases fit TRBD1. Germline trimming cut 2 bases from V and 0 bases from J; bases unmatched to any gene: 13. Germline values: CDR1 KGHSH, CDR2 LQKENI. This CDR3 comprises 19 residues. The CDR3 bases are TGTGCCAGCTCACCATTGGCCAGGGGGTCCGGACCCTCTGGAAACACCATATATTTT. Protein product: CASSPLARGSGPSGNTIYF.

CDR3 DNA: TGCACCAGCAGCCAAGAATCCGTGACTCATCTGTTCTTC. Protein sequence: CTSSQESVTHLFF. The rearrangement uses TRBV1 and TRBJ2-1; the DNA was not used to check the table's D call, TRBD2. TRBV1 is a listed pseudogene. This CDR3 region has 13 residues.

CDR3 in amino acids: CASSHRTGIEYEQYF. The CDR3 bases are TGTGCCAGCAGCCACAGGACAGGGATCGAATACGAGCAGTACTTC. V gene TRBV14 combines with J gene TRBJ2-7; 8 bases are shared with TRBD1. CDR3 length equals 15 residues. J lost 4 bases, V lost 3 bases, and 8 bases had no gene match. Germline V lookup: CDR1 SGHDN, CDR2 FVKESK. Based on the CDR3 plus reference TRBV14 and TRBJ2-7, the full variable domain is EAGVTQFPSHSVIEKGQTVTLRCDPISGHDNLYWYRRVMGKEIKFLLHFVKESKQDESGMPNNRFLAERTGGTYSTLKVQPAELEDSGVYFCASSHRTGIEYEQYFGPGTRLTVT.

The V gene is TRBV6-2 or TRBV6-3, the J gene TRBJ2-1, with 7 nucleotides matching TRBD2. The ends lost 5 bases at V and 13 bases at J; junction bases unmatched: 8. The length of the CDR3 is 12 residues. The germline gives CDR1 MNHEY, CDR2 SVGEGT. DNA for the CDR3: TGTGCCAGCAGTGCCCGCCGGGACTATCAGTTCTTC. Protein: CASSARRDYQFF.

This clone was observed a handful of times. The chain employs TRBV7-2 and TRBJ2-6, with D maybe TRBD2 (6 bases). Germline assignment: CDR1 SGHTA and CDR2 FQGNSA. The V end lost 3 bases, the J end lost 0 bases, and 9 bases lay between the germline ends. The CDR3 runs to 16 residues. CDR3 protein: CASSFTGGSGANVLTF. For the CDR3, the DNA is TGTGCCAGCAGCTTTACCGGGGGCTCTGGGGCCAACGTCCTGACTTTC.

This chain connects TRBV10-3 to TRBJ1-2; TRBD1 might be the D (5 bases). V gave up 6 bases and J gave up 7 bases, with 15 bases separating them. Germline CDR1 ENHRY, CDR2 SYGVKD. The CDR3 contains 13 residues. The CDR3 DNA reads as TGTGCCATCAGCGACGTTCCCGACAGTGGCTACACCTTC. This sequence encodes CAISDVPDSGYTF.

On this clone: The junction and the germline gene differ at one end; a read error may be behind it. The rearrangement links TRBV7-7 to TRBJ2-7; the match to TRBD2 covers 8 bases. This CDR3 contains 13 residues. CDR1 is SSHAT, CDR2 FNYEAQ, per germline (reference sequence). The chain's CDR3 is CASSFGLASEQYF. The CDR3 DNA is TGTGCTAGCAGCTTCGGACTAGCTTCCGAGCAGTACTTC.

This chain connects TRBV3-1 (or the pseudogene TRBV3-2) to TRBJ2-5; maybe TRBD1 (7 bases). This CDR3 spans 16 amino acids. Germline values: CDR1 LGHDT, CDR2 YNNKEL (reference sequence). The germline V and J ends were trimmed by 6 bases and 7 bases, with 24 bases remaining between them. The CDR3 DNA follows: TGTGCCAGCAGAGGAGGGGGGACAGCTGTCGTTGGGACCCAGTACTTC. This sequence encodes CASRGGGTAVVGTQYF.

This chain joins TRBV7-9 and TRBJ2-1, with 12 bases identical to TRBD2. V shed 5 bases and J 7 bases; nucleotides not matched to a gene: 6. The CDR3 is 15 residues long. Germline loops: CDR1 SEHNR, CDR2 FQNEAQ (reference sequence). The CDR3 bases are TGTGCCAGCAGCCTCACTAGCGGGAGGTATAATGAGCAGTTCTTC. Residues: CASSLTSGRYNEQFF. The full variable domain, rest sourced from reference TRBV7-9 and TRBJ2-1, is DTGVSQNPRHKITKRGQNVTFRCDPISEHNRLYWYRQTLGQGPEFLTYFQNEAQLEKSRLLSDRFSAERPKGSFSTLEIQRTEQGDSAMYLCASSLTSGRYNEQFFGPGTRLTVL.

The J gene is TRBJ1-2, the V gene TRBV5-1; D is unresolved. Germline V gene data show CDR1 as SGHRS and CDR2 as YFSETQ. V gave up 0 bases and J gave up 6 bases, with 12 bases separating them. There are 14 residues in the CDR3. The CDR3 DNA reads TGCGCCAGCAGCTTGGGATCCTCATCTAATGGCTACACCTTC. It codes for CASSLGSSSNGYTF. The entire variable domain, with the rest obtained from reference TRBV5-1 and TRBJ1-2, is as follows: KAGVTQTPRYLIKTRGQQVTLSCSPISGHRSVSWYQQTPGQGLQFLFEYFSETQRNKGNFPGRFSGRQFSNSRSEMNVSTLELGDSALYLCASSLGSSSNGYTFGSGTRLTVV.

For the CDR3, the DNA is TGTGCCAGCAGTGACCAGGCGGGGGCCCATAATTCACCCCTCCACTTT. Protein: CASSDQAGAHNSPLHF. The chain joins TRBV6-2 or TRBV6-3 to TRBJ1-6, with a tentative D call TRBD1 (6 bases). CDR1 is MNHEY and CDR2 is SVGEGT in the germline V gene. The CDR3 totals 16 residues. V shed 5 bases and J shed 5 bases, with 16 bases lying between them.

CDR3 protein: CASSEVWPTYEQYF. The CDR3 DNA reads as TGTGCCAGCAGTGAAGTGTGGCCCACCTACGAGCAGTACTTC. The chain has TRBV2 and TRBJ2-7; no clear D. This CDR3 is built from 14 residues. The ends were cut back, 1 base at V and 2 bases at J, with 9 bases in the middle. Germline lookup yields CDR1 SNHLY and CDR2 FYNNEI.

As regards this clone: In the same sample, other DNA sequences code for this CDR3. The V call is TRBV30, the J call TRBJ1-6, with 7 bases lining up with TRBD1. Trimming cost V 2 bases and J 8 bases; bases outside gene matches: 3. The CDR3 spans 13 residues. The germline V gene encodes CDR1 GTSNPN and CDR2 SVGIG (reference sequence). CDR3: CAWSTGEDSPLHF. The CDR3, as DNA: TGTGCCTGGAGTACAGGGGAAGATTCACCCCTCCACTTT.

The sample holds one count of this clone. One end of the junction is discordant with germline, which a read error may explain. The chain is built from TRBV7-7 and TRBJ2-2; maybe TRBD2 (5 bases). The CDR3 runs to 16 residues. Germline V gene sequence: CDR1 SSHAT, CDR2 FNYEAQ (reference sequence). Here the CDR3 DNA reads TGTGCTAGCAGCTCCGGGATAAGGTGGGAGACCGGGGAGCTGTTTTTT. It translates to CASSSGIRWETGELFF. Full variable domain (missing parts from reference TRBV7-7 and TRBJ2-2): GAGVSQSPRYKVTKRGQDVTLRCDPISSHATLYWYQQALGQGPEFLTYFNYEAQPDKSGLPSDRFSAERPEGSISTLTIQRTEQRDSAMYRCASSSGIRWETGELFFGEGSRLTVL.

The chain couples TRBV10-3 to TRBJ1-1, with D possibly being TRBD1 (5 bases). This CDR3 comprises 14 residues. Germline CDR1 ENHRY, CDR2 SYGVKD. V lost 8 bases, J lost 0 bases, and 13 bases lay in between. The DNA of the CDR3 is TGTGCCATCGCTTATTCCAGGGTGAACACTGAAGCTTTCTTT. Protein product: CAIAYSRVNTEAFF.